This T cell receptor beta chain was profiled in a study of cytomegalovirus exposure and HLA in healthy donors. As concerns this clone: Its antigen is still unknown.

Regarding the study as a whole: V- and J-gene trimming in TCR beta was tied to a missense DCLRE1C variant by an analysis performed later.

Primers for the PCR totalled 60 Vbeta and 13 Jbeta. Assay used: immunoSEQ multiplex PCR; TCRdb lists only in-frame clones, some missing. The sample lists fewer than 150,000 clones, around 83% occurring once. Trimming removed 1 base from V and 8 bases from J; junction bases left unmatched: 6. The V gene's germline CDR1 is MGHRA and CDR2 YSYEKL. This CDR3 has 15 amino acids. This receptor was obtained from a man between 35 and 55 years old in good health and CMV-seropositive. V and J are TRBV4-1 and TRBJ2-1, with TRBD2 identical over 9 bases. Sequenced sample: PBMCs. Written as DNA, the CDR3 is TGCGCCAGCAGCCAAGCGGGCGGGGGGGCGGATGAGCAGTTCTTC. Its translation: CASSQAGGGADEQFF.